The next 7 T cell receptor beta chains were all read from a single sample in a study of CD8 T cells in ankylosing spondylitis. Overall study findings and caveats: Several highly homologous variants made up a TCR beta motif, and this motif appeared characteristic of ankylosing spondylitis blood.

These receptors have no identified antigens. Each CDR3 protein is one row after TCRdb ran MiXCR on the 5' RACE reads. Here the sample spans roughly 300,000 distinct CDR3 sequences, under 8.5% being singletons. The sample consisted of blood, either unsorted or a sorted T cell fraction (not recorded which). Every receptor here comes from a male donor with ankylosing spondylitis.

This clonotype was found once. One end of the junction does not line up with germline, which may come from a read error. V usage is TRBV15 and J usage is TRBJ2-1; D is unresolved. Germline lookup yields CDR1 LNHNV and CDR2 YYDKDF (reference sequence). The CDR3 is 13 amino acids. CDR3: CATRRVEVDEQFF. The DNA of the CDR3 is TGTGCCACCAGAAGAGTAGAGGTCGATGAGCAGTTCTTC.

This clonotype has ten or more counts. J is TRBJ1-3 and V is TRBV4-1, with D unresolved. The CDR3 covers 14 residues. The germline gives CDR1 MGHRA, CDR2 YSYEKL. Between the trimmed V and J ends, which lost 2 bases and 1 base, there was a span of 6 bases. CDR3 sequence reads: CASSQRGSGNTIYF. CDR3 bases: TGCGCCAGCAGCCAACGGGGTTCTGGAAACACCATATATTTT.

This clonotype was counted a few times. This sequence joins TRBV15 and TRBJ2-3; TRBD2 is a possible D gene (6 bases). The germline CDR1 and CDR2 sequences are LNHNV and YYDKDF (reference sequence). CDR3 length: 16 residues. Trimming cost V 0 bases and J 4 bases, with 14 bases left between them. CDR3 residues: CATSRDLAESADTQYF. In DNA, the CDR3 is TGTGCCACCAGCAGAGATTTAGCGGAGAGCGCAGATACGCAGTATTTT.

This clonotype has ten or more counts. This chain uses TRBV7-8 with TRBJ2-7, with a weak D call TRBD1 (6 bases). Germline V gene lookup returns CDR1 SGHVS and CDR2 FQNEAQ. Deletions cut 4 bases from V and 2 bases from J, with 15 bases between. The CDR3 consists of 15 residues. The CDR3 reads CASSYPNGGAYEQYF. The CDR3 DNA is TGTGCCAGCAGCTACCCTAATGGGGGCGCCTACGAGCAGTACTTC.

The table lists this clonotype with many counts. The rearrangement joins TRBV6-1 to TRBJ1-1; TRBD1 matches at 11 bases. The CDR3 is made up of 16 amino acids. V lost 5 bases, J lost 0 bases, and 5 bases stayed unmatched. Germline-derived CDR1 and CDR2 are MNHNS and SASEGT. This CDR3 reads CASSRGQGAMNTEAFF. DNA for the CDR3: TGTGCCAGCAGTCGAGGACAGGGGGCTATGAACACTGAAGCTTTCTTT.

This sequence joins TRBV6-1 and TRBJ2-6; 10 bases fit TRBD1. Trimming took 6 bases from V and 4 from J; bases not matched to a gene: 6. The CDR3 runs to 16 residues. Per the germline V gene, CDR1 is MNHNS and CDR2 is SASEGT. The CDR3 bases are TGTGCCAGCAGGCCGGGACAGGGGCCCGGGGCCAACGTCCTGACTTTC. Amino acid sequence: CASRPGQGPGANVLTF.

This clonotype has at least ten counts. This sequence joins TRBV5-1 and TRBJ2-7; D gene unclear. Trimming pared 0 bases from V and 3 bases from J, leaving 10 bases between. CDR3 size: 14 residues. In germline, CDR1 is SGHRS, CDR2 YFSETQ. The CDR3 DNA reads TGCGCCAGCAGCTTGGGAGCGCAAGACTACGAGCAGTACTTC. It translates to CASSLGAQDYEQYF.